Below, 30 T cell receptor beta chains from the same sample are listed, as sequenced in a study of memory CD4+ T cells and cytomegalovirus serostatus. Using immunoSEQ multiplex PCR, the repertoire was profiled, and TCRdb retains in-frame clones only, with some absent. Among under 45,000 clones, about three quarters were seen once, and the ten largest hold roughly 0.5%. Single viable CD3+CD4+CD8-CD45RO+ cells were sorted as the memory CD4+ T cells. Sequencing input: memory CD4+ T cells from blood. The receptors were gathered from an adult in good health and CMV-seronegative.

This clone was picked up a small number of times. The V gene is TRBV27, the J gene TRBJ2-1, with D possibly being TRBD2 (6 bases). This CDR3 comprises 18 residues. V was clipped by 6 bases and J by 3 bases, with 24 bases between them. CDR1 is MNHEY, CDR2 SMNVEV, per germline (reference sequence). CDR3 DNA: TGTGCCAGCAGGGGGGGATCGGCCACTAGAAATCTCTACAATGAGCAGTTCTTC. The encoded protein is CASRGGSATRNLYNEQFF.

This chain links TRBV4-2 with TRBJ1-3; the D is unclear. V was cut by 0 bases and J by 0 bases, with 15 bases left in between. The length of the CDR3 is 18 residues. In germline, CDR1 is LGHNA, CDR2 YNFKEQ. CDR3 nucleotide sequence: TGTGCCAGCAGCCAAGATCTACGGAGTGATCTCTCTGGAAACACCATATATTTT. Its translation is CASSQDLRSDLSGNTIYF.

There are a few counts of this clone. V and J are TRBV28 and TRBJ2-3, with 8 bases matching TRBD2. V was pared by 6 bases and J by 3 bases, with 8 bases of the junction left unmatched. Germline V gene sequence: CDR1 MDHEN, CDR2 SYDVKM. The length of the CDR3 is 15 residues. The CDR3 region has the DNA TGTGCCAGCAGAGACGGCAGCGGGGGAACAGATACGCAGTATTTT. Encoded protein: CASRDGSGGTDTQYF. The full variable domain, in which reference TRBV28 and TRBJ2-3 provide the parts outside the CDR3, is DVKVTQSSRYLVKRTGEKVFLECVQDMDHENMFWYRQDPGLGLRLIYFSYDVKMKEKGDIPEGYSVSREKKERFSLILESASTNQTSMYLCASRDGSGGTDTQYFGPGTRLTVL.

The chain has TRBV6-5 and TRBJ1-2, with a possible D match to TRBD1 (6 bases). The V gene's germline CDR1 is MNHEY and CDR2 SVGAGI. This CDR3 is 14 amino acids long. Trimming pared 4 bases from V and 7 bases from J, leaving 16 bases between. DNA of the CDR3: TGTGCCAGCAGTTCGATACAGGGAAGAGGTGGCTACACCTTC. The encoded protein is CASSSIQGRGGYTF.

The V call is TRBV5-1, the J call TRBJ2-1, with 8 positions matching TRBD2. The ends lost 4 bases at V and 6 bases at J; junction bases unmatched: 3. The CDR3 length is 13 residues. Germline assignment: CDR1 SGHRS and CDR2 YFSETQ. The CDR3 here is CASSLGLVNEQFF. Written as DNA, the CDR3 is TGCGCCAGCAGCCTGGGACTAGTCAATGAGCAGTTCTTC.

The rearrangement links TRBV12-2 to TRBJ1-2. TRBV12-2 is given as a pseudogene. The CDR3 is made up of 14 amino acids. The CDR3 reads CASRPTRAHYGYTF. The CDR3 nucleotides are TGTGCAAGTCGCCCCACCCGGGCCCACTATGGCTACACCTTC.

The rearrangement uses TRBV30 and TRBJ1-2; 8 bases align to TRBD1. Germline loops: CDR1 GTSNPN, CDR2 SVGIG (reference sequence). After removal of 5 bases from V and 7 bases from J, the junction contained 12 bases not matched to a gene. The CDR3 runs to 14 residues. In DNA form, the CDR3 reads TGTGCCTGGGGGACAGGTCAGGATCTTTTTGGCTACACCTTC. This sequence encodes CAWGTGQDLFGYTF. Filled out from reference TRBV30 and TRBJ1-2, the complete variable domain reads SQTIHQWPATLVQPVGSPLSLECTVEGTSNPNLYWYRQAAGRGLQLLFYSVGIGQISSEVPQNLSASRPQDRQFILSSKKLLLSDSGFYLCAWGTGQDLFGYTFGSGTRLTVV.

This rearrangement joins TRBV9 to TRBJ2-5, with 14 bases identical to TRBD2. The J segment lost 5 bases and the V segment lost 4 bases, leaving 10 bases of the junction unmatched. This CDR3 region has 17 residues. Germline V gene sequence: CDR1 SGDLS, CDR2 YYNGEE. CDR3 loop: CASSTGLAGDGTETQYF. CDR3 DNA sequence: TGTGCCAGCAGCACGGGACTAGCGGGGGATGGGACGGAGACCCAGTACTTC. The full variable domain, rest sourced from reference TRBV9 and TRBJ2-5, is DSGVTQTPKHLITATGQRVTLRCSPRSGDLSVYWYQQSLDQGLQFLIQYYNGEERAKGNILERFSAQQFPDLHSELNLSSLELGDSALYFCASSTGLAGDGTETQYFGPGTRLLVL.

V is TRBV6-5 and J is TRBJ1-6, with D unclear. The CDR3 runs to 16 residues. With 2 bases removed from V and 8 bases from J, the gap between germline ends came to 16 bases. Germline CDR1 MNHEY, CDR2 SVGAGI. In DNA form, the CDR3 reads TGTGCCAGCAGTTACGCTAACCAGGCCGGGGATTCACCCCTCCACTTT. It specifies CASSYANQAGDSPLHF.

This clone has just a few counts. V and J are TRBV20-1 and TRBJ2-5; D unresolved. CDR1 is DFQATT and CDR2 is SNEGSKA in the germline V gene (reference sequence). This CDR3 is 11 amino acids long. CDR3 sequence (DNA): TGCACCGGAAAAATACAAGAGACCCAGTACTTC. It yields the protein CTGKIQETQYF.

A few counts support this clone. The chain couples TRBV27 to TRBJ1-2; 8 bases agree with TRBD1. This CDR3 comprises 13 residues. Germline loops: CDR1 MNHEY, CDR2 SMNVEV (reference sequence). V lost 4 bases, J lost 8 bases, and 6 bases stayed unmatched. The CDR3 here is CASSSRGLGGYTF. CDR3 coding DNA: TGTGCCAGCAGTTCCAGGGGGCTCGGAGGCTACACCTTC.

V is TRBV2 and J is TRBJ1-5, with 7 bases that match TRBD1. CDR1 SNHLY and CDR2 FYNNEI come from the germline V gene. J was trimmed by 3 bases and V by 5 bases; bases with no gene match: 4. This CDR3 has 14 amino acids. The CDR3 loop is CASSMGQNNQPQHF. Here the CDR3 DNA reads TGTGCCAGCAGTATGGGACAGAACAATCAGCCCCAGCATTTT.

This clone was recorded once. The chain has TRBV6-6 and TRBJ2-4; tentatively, D is TRBD2 (5 bases). Germline loops: CDR1 MNHNY, CDR2 SVGAGI (reference sequence). The CDR3 extends over 12 amino acids. Trimming left V 3 bases short and J 9 bases short, with 9 bases between. The CDR3 sequence is CASSYLEGIQYF. DNA of the CDR3: TGTGCCAGCAGTTATCTCGAGGGCATTCAGTACTTC.

In this sample, this clone turned up a few times. One end of the junction does not line up with germline, which may come from a read error. CDR3 residues: CASSFGITGELFF. CDR3 DNA: TGTGCTAGCAGCTTTGGTATCACCGGGGAGCTGTTTTTT. This sequence joins TRBV7-7 and TRBJ2-2, with D hard to call. The CDR3 consists of 13 residues. Per germline, CDR1 SSHAT and CDR2 FNYEAQ (reference sequence).

The chain links TRBV10-3 to TRBJ2-5; D uncertain. This CDR3 is 11 amino acids long. The germline V gene has CDR1 ENHRY and CDR2 SYGVKD. Trimming cost V 2 bases and J 4 bases, with 2 bases left between them. The CDR3 bases are TGTGCCATCAGTGAGGGAGAGACCCAGTACTTC. It encodes CAISEGETQYF.

The chain employs TRBV18 and TRBJ2-2; the D is unclear. Trimming removed 0 bases from V and 0 bases from J, with 11 bases in between. The germline V gene encodes CDR1 KGHSH and CDR2 LQKENI. CDR3 length: 17 residues. The DNA for the CDR3 is TGTGCCAGCTCACCACCGGTCGCTAAGTCGAACACCGGGGAGCTGTTTTTT. Translating gives CASSPPVAKSNTGELFF.

The chain employs TRBV5-1 and TRBJ1-1; D may be TRBD1 (6 bases). Germline V CDR1 and CDR2: SGHRS, YFSETQ. The CDR3 consists of 15 residues. The V gene lost 7 bases and the J gene lost 0 bases, with 16 bases spanning the gap. In DNA, the CDR3 is TGCGCCAGCGGTGGGGGCGGAGGATTGAACACTGAAGCTTTCTTT. Protein sequence: CASGGGGGLNTEAFF.

V is TRBV19 and J is TRBJ1-5; no clear D gene. CDR1 is LNHDA, CDR2 SQIVND, per germline (reference sequence). The CDR3 extends over 12 amino acids. Trimming removed 2 bases at V and 6 bases at J, with 5 bases between. CDR3 nucleotides: TGTGCCAGTAGTATAATAAGTCAGCCCCAGCATTTT. Encoded protein: CASSIISQPQHF.

The rearrangement joins TRBV28 to TRBJ1-1; D gene ambiguous. Germline V gene sequence: CDR1 MDHEN, CDR2 SYDVKM. The CDR3 covers 15 residues. The V end was cut by 6 bases, the J end by 1 base, with 15 bases between. The CDR3 reads CASSPPSGANTEAFF. As DNA, the CDR3 is TGTGCCAGCAGCCCCCCCTCGGGAGCGAACACTGAAGCTTTCTTT.

This clone was seen only once. The chain joins TRBV19 to TRBJ1-5, with TRBD1 matching 7 bases. This CDR3 is built from 13 residues. Germline V CDR1 and CDR2: LNHDA, SQIVND (reference sequence). The trim removed 5 bases at V and 7 bases at J, leaving 5 bases unmatched. The CDR3 is CASSGSGGQPQHF. Here the CDR3 DNA reads TGTGCCAGTAGTGGCTCAGGGGGACAGCCCCAGCATTTT.

This chain connects TRBV14 to TRBJ1-1; tentatively, D is TRBD1 (5 bases). The V gene's germline CDR1 is SGHDN and CDR2 FVKESK. V lost 4 bases and J lost 1, with 13 bases in between. CDR3 length: 15 amino acids. The CDR3 region has the DNA TGTGCCAGCAGCCCTCGTGGGGCCGGGAACACTGAAGCTTTCTTT. Translation: CASSPRGAGNTEAFF. The full variable domain, rest sourced from reference TRBV14 and TRBJ1-1, is EAGVTQFPSHSVIEKGQTVTLRCDPISGHDNLYWYRRVMGKEIKFLLHFVKESKQDESGMPNNRFLAERTGGTYSTLKVQPAELEDSGVYFCASSPRGAGNTEAFFGQGTRLTVV.

The CDR3 DNA reads TGTGCCAGCAGCTTGGTTCGGACAGGAGAAGCTTTCTTT. Amino acid sequence: CASSLVRTGEAFF. V and J are TRBV5-4 and TRBJ1-1; the match to TRBD1 covers 7 bases. The CDR3 is made up of 13 amino acids. The V and J ends lost 0 bases and 8 bases, in that order; junction bases with no gene match: 4. In germline, CDR1 is SGHNT, CDR2 YYREEE (reference sequence).

This chain connects TRBV5-6 to TRBJ1-1; D remains unclear. CDR1 SGHDT and CDR2 YYEEEE come from the germline V gene. This CDR3 has 12 residues. V was trimmed by 4 bases and J by 12 bases, leaving 16 bases between them. The CDR3 sequence: CASSELGGRTFF. For the CDR3, the DNA is TGTGCCAGCAGCGAACTCGGTGGGAGAACTTTCTTT.

V is TRBV5-1 and J is TRBJ2-5, with TRBD2 matching over 8 bases. J was trimmed by 5 bases and V by 1 base; bases with no gene match: 10. This CDR3 spans 16 amino acids. Germline V gene sequence: CDR1 SGHRS, CDR2 YFSETQ. The CDR3: CASSLSGGGSFETQYF. DNA for the CDR3: TGCGCCAGCAGCTTGTCTGGCGGGGGGAGCTTTGAGACCCAGTACTTC.

The CDR3 DNA reads as TGTGCCAGCAGGGGAACGGTTTACACCGGGGAGCTGTTTTTT. Amino acid sequence: CASRGTVYTGELFF. The chain is built from TRBV2 and TRBJ2-2, with unresolved D. Between the trimmed V and J ends, which lost 6 bases and 3 bases, there was a span of 11 bases. The germline gives CDR1 SNHLY, CDR2 FYNNEI. CDR3 length: 14 amino acids.

The chain carries TRBV5-1 and TRBJ2-1; D may be TRBD2 (5 bases). CDR1 is SGHRS, CDR2 YFSETQ, per germline. The CDR3 is 14 residues long. Trimming removed 5 bases from V and 6 bases from J, with 15 bases in between. Here the CDR3 reads CASRLEDFGNEQFF. DNA of the CDR3: TGCGCCAGCAGGCTCGAGGACTTCGGCAATGAGCAGTTCTTC.

This sequence joins TRBV29-1 and TRBJ2-7, with D tentatively TRBD2 (5 bases). The CDR3 length is 14 residues. V was cut by 4 bases and J by 6 bases, with 19 bases left in between. CDR1 is SQVTM, CDR2 ANQGSEA, per germline. Here the CDR3 DNA reads TGCAGCGTTGCCCGGGGAAGCGATTTGGGCGAGCAGTACTTC. Its translation is CSVARGSDLGEQYF.

The chain joins TRBV11-2 to TRBJ2-5; TRBD1 or TRBD2 may be the D gene (6 bases each). This CDR3 has 15 residues. V shed 5 bases and J shed 5 bases, with 18 bases lying between them. Germline loops: CDR1 SGHAT, CDR2 FQNNGV. The CDR3 protein is CASSGGTHGRETQYF. The CDR3 nucleotides are TGTGCCAGCAGCGGCGGGACACATGGACGGGAGACCCAGTACTTC. Full variable domain (rest looked up from reference TRBV11-2 and TRBJ2-5): EAGVAQSPRYKIIEKRQSVAFWCNPISGHATLYWYQQILGQGPKLLIQFQNNGVVDDSQLPKDRFSAERLKGVDSTLKIQPAKLEDSAVYLCASSGGTHGRETQYFGPGTRLLVL.

The CDR3 bases are TGTGCCAGCAGTTACGGGGTGGGACGGAGTTACGAGCAGTACTTC. It encodes CASSYGVGRSYEQYF. The gene calls are TRBV6-5 and TRBJ2-7, with D perhaps matching TRBD1 or TRBD2 (5 bases each). The CDR3 loop spans 15 amino acids. V lost 2 bases, J lost 4 bases, and 15 bases lay in between. Germline V gene data show CDR1 as MNHEY and CDR2 as SVGAGI.

This clone was counted only a few times. The rearrangement joins TRBV10-3 to TRBJ1-2; possibly TRBD1 for D (6 bases). The CDR3 runs 13 residues. CDR1 is ENHRY, CDR2 SYGVKD, per germline. The V gene lost 8 bases and the J gene lost 3 bases, with 13 bases spanning the gap. Written as DNA, the CDR3 is TGTGCCATCCAGGGGAGACTCGACTATGGCTACACCTTC. Protein sequence: CAIQGRLDYGYTF.